The clone carrying this T cell receptor (beta chain) was counted between two and nine times. V was trimmed by 0 bases and J by 0 bases, leaving 12 bases between them. There are 16 residues in the CDR3. Germline V gene sequence: CDR1 SGHRS, CDR2 YFSETQ. MiXCR was run by TCRdb on the RT-PCR reads, yielding one entry per CDR3 protein. The sample lists around 700,000 distinct CDR3 sequences; around 14% were seen once. Sequencing was carried out using memory CD4+ T cells from blood. The chain recombines TRBV5-1 with TRBJ1-1, with D unresolved. The source of this sequence is a female donor in good health, serving as a healthy control. This CDR3 is CASSLGSGWLNTEAFF. DNA of the CDR3: TGCGCCAGCAGCTTGGGTTCGGGGTGGCTGAACACTGAAGCTTTCTTT.